This T cell receptor (beta chain) was captured by sequencing in a study of T cell responses to AZD1222 COVID-19 vaccine. V was clipped by 1 base and J by 0 bases; unmatched bases: 8. Germline lookup yields CDR1 LGHDT and CDR2 YNNKEL (reference sequence). The CDR3 runs 18 residues. This clone showed up just once. Method: immunoSEQ multiplex PCR; TCRdb's copy keeps in-frame clones and lacks some. The sample comprises 150,000 to 200,000 clones, approximately 90% of which are singletons, and approximately 0.98% rests with the top ten. The starting material was peripheral blood, obtained 28 days after the second AZD1222 dose. The chain is built from TRBV3-1 (or the pseudogene TRBV3-2) and TRBJ2-3; TRBD2 matches at 9 bases. This TCR was recovered from an adult who received the AZD1222 COVID-19 vaccine. The CDR3 nucleotides are TGTGCCAGCAGCCAAGCCAGCGGGGGGCCCCCTAGCACAGATACGCAGTATTTT. This translates into CASSQASGGPPSTDTQYF.